This T cell receptor (beta chain) was sequenced for a study of shared clonotypes between healthy human individuals. In its sample, this clone was seen once. Germline trimming cut 2 bases from V and 7 bases from J; bases unmatched to any gene: 9. CDR1 and CDR2 (germline): GTSNPN, SVGIG (reference sequence). The CDR3 runs 15 residues. The repertoire was sequenced with immunoSEQ multiplex PCR; TCRdb's copy has only in-frame clones and lacks some. The sample comprises about 380,000 clones, about 96% of which are singletons, and about 0.32% rests with the top ten. The sequencing input was memory CD8+ T cells sorted from blood. Subset reported: CD45RO+ cells pooled with CCR7-negative TemRA cells. The genes are TRBV30 and TRBJ1-5; TRBD1 matches at 9 bases. The TCR comes from a man aged 30 to 39 in good health. The chain's CDR3 is CAWSSTGTGRQPQHF. In DNA form, the CDR3 reads TGTGCCTGGAGTTCAACCGGGACAGGGAGGCAGCCCCAGCATTTT.